The clone carrying this T cell receptor beta chain showed up just once. Germline assignment: CDR1 LGHNA and CDR2 YSLEER. V lost 2 bases to trimming and J lost 5 bases; unmatched junction nucleotides: 9. The CDR3 contains 15 residues. Time point indicated: persistent/refractory GD, antithyroid drugs over 5 years with positive TRAb. Making the TCR library involved RNA that had been extracted from PBMCs. HTBI primers from iRepertoire and Arm-PCR of CDR3 regions yielded the TCR beta libraries. In the original processing: Sequenced samples collectively carried roughly 60 TRBV and 14 to 15 TRBJ segments. TCRdb reprocessed the multiplex PCR reads with MiXCR, giving one entry per CDR3 protein. TCRdb, not the original authors, processed these V and J calls. The sample contains fewer than 450,000 distinct CDR3 sequences, less than 25% of which appear only once. The entry originates in a study of regulatory T cells in long-lasting Graves disease.

The rearrangement joins TRBV4-3 to TRBJ2-7, with 7 bases that match TRBD1. The sequences come from peripheral blood mononuclear cells (PBMCs), collected when the disease was refractory, from a patient treated with antithyroid drugs. The TCR sequence derives from a female donor with Graves disease. DNA of the CDR3: TGCGCCAGCAGCCAATTCAGGACAGGTTCCAACGAGCAGTACTTC. It specifies CASSQFRTGSNEQYF.